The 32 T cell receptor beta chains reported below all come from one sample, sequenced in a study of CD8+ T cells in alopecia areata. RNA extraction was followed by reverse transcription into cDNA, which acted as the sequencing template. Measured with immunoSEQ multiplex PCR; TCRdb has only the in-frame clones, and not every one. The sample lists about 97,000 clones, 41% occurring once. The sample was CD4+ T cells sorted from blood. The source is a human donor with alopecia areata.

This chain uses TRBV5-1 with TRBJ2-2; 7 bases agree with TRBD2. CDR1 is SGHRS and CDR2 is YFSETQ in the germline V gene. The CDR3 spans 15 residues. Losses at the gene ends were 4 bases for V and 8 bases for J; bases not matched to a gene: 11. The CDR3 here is CASSPGTIQSGELFF. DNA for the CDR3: TGCGCCAGCAGCCCCGGGACTATACAGTCGGGGGAGCTGTTTTTT. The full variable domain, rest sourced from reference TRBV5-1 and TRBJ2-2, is KAGVTQTPRYLIKTRGQQVTLSCSPISGHRSVSWYQQTPGQGLQFLFEYFSETQRNKGNFPGRFSGRQFSNSRSEMNVSTLELGDSALYLCASSPGTIQSGELFFGEGSRLTVL.

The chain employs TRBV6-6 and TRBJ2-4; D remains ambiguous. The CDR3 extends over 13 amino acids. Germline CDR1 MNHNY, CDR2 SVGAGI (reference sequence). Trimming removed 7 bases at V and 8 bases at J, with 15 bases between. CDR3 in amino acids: CASNMDAPDIQYF. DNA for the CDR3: TGTGCCAGCAACATGGACGCCCCGGACATTCAGTACTTC.

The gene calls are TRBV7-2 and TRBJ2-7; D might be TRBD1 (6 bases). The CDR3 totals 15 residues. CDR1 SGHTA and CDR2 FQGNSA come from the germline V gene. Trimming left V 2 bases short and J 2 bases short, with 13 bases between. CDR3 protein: CASSLSFGGPYEQYF. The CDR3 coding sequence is TGTGCCAGCAGCTTATCGTTTGGGGGCCCCTACGAGCAGTACTTC.

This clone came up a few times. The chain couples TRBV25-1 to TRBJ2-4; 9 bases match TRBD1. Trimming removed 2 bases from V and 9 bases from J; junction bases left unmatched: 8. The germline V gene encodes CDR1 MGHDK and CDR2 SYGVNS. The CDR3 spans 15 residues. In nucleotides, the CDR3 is TGTGCCAGCAGTGAAATGGGACAGGGTGGGGGCATTCAGTACTTC. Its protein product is CASSEMGQGGGIQYF.

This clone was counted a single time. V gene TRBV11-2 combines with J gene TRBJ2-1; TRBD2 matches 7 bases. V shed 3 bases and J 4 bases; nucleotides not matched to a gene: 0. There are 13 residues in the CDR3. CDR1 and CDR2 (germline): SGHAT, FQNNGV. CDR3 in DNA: TGTGCCAGCAGCTTGGGACTATACAATGAGCAGTTCTTC. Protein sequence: CASSLGLYNEQFF.

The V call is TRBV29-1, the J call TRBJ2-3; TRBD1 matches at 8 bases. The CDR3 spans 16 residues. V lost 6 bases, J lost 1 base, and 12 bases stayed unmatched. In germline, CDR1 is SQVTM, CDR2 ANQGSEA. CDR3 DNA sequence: TGCAGCGTAGACACCCAGGGGGCAGTGGGCACAGATACGCAGTATTTT. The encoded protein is CSVDTQGAVGTDTQYF.

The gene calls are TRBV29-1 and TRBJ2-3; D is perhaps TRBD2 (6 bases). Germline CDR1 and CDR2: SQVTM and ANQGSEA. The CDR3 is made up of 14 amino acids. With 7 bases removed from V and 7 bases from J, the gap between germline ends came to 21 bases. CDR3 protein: CSAGGLSRLNTQYF. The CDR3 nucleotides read TGCAGCGCCGGGGGACTTTCACGACTAAATACGCAGTATTTT.

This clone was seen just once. CDR3 sequence reads: CAWSPGSGQPQHF. The CDR3 nucleotides read TGTGCCTGGAGTCCGGGATCAGGTCAGCCCCAGCATTTT. The rearrangement joins TRBV30 to TRBJ1-5, with D unresolved. The CDR3 loop spans 13 amino acids. Trimming removed 2 bases at V and 6 bases at J, with 11 bases between. The germline CDR1 and CDR2 sequences are GTSNPN and SVGIG (reference sequence). Drawing the rest from reference TRBV30 and TRBJ1-5, the complete variable domain is SQTIHQWPATLVQPVGSPLSLECTVEGTSNPNLYWYRQAAGRGLQLLFYSVGIGQISSEVPQNLSASRPQDRQFILSSKKLLLSDSGFYLCAWSPGSGQPQHFGDGTRLSIL.

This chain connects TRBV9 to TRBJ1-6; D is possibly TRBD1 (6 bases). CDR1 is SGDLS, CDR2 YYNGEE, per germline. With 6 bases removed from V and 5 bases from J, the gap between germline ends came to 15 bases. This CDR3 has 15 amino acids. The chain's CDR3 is CASNGGTPDNSPLHF. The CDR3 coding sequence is TGTGCCAGCAACGGAGGGACACCTGATAATTCACCCCTCCACTTT.

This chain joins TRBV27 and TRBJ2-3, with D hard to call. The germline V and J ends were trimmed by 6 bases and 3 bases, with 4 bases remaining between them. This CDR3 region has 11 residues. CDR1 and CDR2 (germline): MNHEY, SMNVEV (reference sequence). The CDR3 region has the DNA TGTGCCAGCAGGGCAACAGATACGCAGTATTTT. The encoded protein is CASRATDTQYF.

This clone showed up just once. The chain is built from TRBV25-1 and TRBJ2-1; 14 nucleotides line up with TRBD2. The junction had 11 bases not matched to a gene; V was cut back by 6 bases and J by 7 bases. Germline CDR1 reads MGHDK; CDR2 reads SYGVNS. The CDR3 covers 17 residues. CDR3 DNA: TGTGCCAGCAGCTTACCGGGACTAGCGGGAGCTATGAATGAGCAGTTCTTC. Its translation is CASSLPGLAGAMNEQFF.

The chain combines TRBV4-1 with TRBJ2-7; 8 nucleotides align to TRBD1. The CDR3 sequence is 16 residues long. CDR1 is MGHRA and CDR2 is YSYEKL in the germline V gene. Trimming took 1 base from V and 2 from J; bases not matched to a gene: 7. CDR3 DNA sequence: TGCGCCAGCAGCCAAGGGTGGGACAGGAATACCTACGAGCAGTACTTC. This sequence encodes CASSQGWDRNTYEQYF.

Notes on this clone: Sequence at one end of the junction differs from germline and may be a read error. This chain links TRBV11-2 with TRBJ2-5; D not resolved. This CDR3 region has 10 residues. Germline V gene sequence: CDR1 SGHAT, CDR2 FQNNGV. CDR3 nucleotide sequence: TGTGCCAGCACCTTAGAGACCCAGTACTTC. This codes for CASTLETQYF. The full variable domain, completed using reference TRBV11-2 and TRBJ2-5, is EAGVAQSPRYKIIEKRQSVAFWCNPISGHATLYWYQQILGQGPKLLIQFQNNGVVDDSQLPKDRFSAERLKGVDSTLKIQPAKLEDSAVYLCASTLETQYFGPGTRLLVL.

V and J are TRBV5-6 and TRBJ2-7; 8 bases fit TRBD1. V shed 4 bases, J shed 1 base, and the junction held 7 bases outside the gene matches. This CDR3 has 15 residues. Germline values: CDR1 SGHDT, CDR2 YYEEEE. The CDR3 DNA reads TGTGCCAGCAGCGGGTGGCAGGGGGCTTCCTACGAGCAGTACTTC. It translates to CASSGWQGASYEQYF.

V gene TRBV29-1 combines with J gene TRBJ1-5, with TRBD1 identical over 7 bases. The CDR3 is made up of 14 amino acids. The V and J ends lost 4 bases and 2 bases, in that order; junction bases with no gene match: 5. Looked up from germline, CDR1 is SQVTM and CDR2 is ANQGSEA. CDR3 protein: CSVVDRLGNQPQHF. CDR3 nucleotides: TGCAGCGTTGTGGACAGGTTGGGCAATCAGCCCCAGCATTTT. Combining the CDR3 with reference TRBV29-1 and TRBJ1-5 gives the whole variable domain SAVISQKPSRDICQRGTSLTIQCQVDSQVTMMFWYRQQPGQSLTLIATANQGSEATYESGFVIDKFPISRPNLTFSTLTVSNMSPEDSSIYLCSVVDRLGNQPQHFGDGTRLSIL.

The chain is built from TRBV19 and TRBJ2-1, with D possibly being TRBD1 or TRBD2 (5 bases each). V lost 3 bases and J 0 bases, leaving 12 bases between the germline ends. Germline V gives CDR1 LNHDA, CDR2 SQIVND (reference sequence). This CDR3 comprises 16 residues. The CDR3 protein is CASSMVGTSSYNEQFF. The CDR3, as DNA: TGTGCCAGTAGTATGGTGGGGACGAGCTCCTACAATGAGCAGTTCTTC.

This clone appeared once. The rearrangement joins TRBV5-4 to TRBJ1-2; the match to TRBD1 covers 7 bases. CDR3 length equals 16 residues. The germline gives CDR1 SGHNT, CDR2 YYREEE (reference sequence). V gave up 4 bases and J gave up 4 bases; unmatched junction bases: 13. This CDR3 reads CASSNTGTANGYGYTF. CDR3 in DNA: TGTGCCAGCAGCAACACCGGGACAGCAAATGGCTATGGCTACACCTTC.

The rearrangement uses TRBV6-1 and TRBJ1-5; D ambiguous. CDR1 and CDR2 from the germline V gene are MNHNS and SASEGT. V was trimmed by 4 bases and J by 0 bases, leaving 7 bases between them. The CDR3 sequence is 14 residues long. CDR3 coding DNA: TGTGCCAGCAGTGGGTCCATTAGCAATCAGCCCCAGCATTTT. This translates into CASSGSISNQPQHF.

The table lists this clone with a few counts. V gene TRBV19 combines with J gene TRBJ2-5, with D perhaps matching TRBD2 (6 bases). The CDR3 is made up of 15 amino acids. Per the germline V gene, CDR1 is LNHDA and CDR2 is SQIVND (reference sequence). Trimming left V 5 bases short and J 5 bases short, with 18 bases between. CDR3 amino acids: CASSGPGLHTETQYF. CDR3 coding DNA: TGTGCCAGTAGTGGACCGGGACTCCATACGGAGACCCAGTACTTC.

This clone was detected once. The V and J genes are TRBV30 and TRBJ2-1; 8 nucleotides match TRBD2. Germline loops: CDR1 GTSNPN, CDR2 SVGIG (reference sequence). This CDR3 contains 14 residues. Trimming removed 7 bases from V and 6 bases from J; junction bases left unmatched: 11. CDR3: CAFQLAVGSNEQFF. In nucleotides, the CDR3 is TGTGCCTTCCAACTAGCGGTGGGAAGCAATGAGCAGTTCTTC.

CDR3 sequence: CASSPRNSPLHF. In DNA, the CDR3 is TGTGCCAGCAGCCCTAGAAATTCACCCCTCCACTTT. The V and J genes are TRBV7-2 and TRBJ1-6, with D unclear. In germline, CDR1 is SGHTA, CDR2 FQGNSA. V lost 5 bases to trimming and J lost 7 bases, with 6 bases between them. The CDR3 sequence is 12 residues long.

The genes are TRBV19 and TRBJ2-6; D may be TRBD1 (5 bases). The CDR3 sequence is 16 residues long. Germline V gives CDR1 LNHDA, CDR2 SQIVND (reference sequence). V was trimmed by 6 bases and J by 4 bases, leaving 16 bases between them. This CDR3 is CASSTGRVGGANVLTF. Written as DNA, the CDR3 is TGTGCCAGTAGCACAGGTAGAGTGGGGGGGGCCAACGTCCTGACTTTC.

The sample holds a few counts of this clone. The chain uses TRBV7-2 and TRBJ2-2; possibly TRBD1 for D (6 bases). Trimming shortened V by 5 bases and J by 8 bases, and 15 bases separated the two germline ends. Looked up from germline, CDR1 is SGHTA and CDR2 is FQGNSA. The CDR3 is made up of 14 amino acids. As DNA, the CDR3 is TGTGCCAGCAGCCCAGATAGGGGGATAGGGGAGCTGTTTTTT. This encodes CASSPDRGIGELFF.

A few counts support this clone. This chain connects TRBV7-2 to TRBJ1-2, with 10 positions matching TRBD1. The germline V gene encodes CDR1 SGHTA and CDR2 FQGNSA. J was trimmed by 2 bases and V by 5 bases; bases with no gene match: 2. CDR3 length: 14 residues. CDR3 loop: CASSMGQGNYGYTF. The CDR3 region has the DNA TGTGCCAGCAGCATGGGACAGGGGAACTATGGCTACACCTTC.

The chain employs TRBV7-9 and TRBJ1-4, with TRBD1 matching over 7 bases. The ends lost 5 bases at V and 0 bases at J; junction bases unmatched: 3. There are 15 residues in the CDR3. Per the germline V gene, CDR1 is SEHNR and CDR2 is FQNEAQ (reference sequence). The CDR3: CASSQGQATNEKLFF. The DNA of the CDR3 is TGTGCCAGCAGCCAAGGACAGGCAACTAATGAAAAACTGTTTTTT.

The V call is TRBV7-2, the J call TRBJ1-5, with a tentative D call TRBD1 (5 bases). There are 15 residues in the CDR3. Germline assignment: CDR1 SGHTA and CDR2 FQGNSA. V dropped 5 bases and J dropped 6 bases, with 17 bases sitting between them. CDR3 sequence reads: CASSPDGGVSQPQHF. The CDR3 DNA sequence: TGTGCCAGCAGCCCGGATGGGGGTGTCAGTCAGCCCCAGCATTTT.

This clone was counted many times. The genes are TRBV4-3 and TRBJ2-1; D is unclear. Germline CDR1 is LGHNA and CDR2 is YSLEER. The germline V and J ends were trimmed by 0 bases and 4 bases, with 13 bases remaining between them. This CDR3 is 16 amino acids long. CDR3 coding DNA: TGCGCCAGCAGCCAAGATTGGCTAGGTGGGTACAATGAGCAGTTCTTC. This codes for CASSQDWLGGYNEQFF.

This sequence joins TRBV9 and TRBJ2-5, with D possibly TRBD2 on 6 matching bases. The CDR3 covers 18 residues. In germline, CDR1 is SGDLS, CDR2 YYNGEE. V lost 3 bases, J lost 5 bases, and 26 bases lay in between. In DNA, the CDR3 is TGTGCCAGCAGCGCCCGTTCGTTAGTAGAGGGAGGTTTCGAGACCCAGTACTTC. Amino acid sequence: CASSARSLVEGGFETQYF.

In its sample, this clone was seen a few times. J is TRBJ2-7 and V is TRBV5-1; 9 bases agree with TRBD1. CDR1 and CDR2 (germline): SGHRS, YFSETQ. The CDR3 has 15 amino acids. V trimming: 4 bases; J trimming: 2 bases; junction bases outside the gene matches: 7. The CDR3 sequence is CASSLRQGDPYEQYF. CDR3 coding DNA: TGCGCCAGCAGCCTTAGACAGGGGGATCCCTACGAGCAGTACTTC.

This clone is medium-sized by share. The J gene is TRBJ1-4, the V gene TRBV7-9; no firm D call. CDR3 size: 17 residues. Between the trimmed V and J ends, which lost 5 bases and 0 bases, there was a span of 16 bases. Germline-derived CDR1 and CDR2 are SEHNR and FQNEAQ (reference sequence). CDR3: CASSQNGRVATNEKLFF. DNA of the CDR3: TGTGCCAGCAGCCAGAATGGGCGAGTTGCAACTAATGAAAAACTGTTTTTT.

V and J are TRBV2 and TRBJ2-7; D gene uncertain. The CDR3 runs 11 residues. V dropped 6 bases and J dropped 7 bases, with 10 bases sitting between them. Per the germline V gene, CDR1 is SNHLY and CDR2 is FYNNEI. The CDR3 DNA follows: TGTGCCAGCAGCCAAAACGGTGAGCAGTACTTC. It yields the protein CASSQNGEQYF.

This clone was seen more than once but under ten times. CDR3 protein: CASSQVGSGANVLTF. CDR3 bases: TGTGCCAGCAGCCAAGTTGGGTCTGGGGCCAACGTCCTGACTTTC. The rearrangement uses TRBV6-5 and TRBJ2-6, with D uncertain. This CDR3 contains 15 residues. With 6 bases removed from V and 1 base from J, the gap between germline ends came to 10 bases. Germline CDR1 MNHEY, CDR2 SVGAGI.